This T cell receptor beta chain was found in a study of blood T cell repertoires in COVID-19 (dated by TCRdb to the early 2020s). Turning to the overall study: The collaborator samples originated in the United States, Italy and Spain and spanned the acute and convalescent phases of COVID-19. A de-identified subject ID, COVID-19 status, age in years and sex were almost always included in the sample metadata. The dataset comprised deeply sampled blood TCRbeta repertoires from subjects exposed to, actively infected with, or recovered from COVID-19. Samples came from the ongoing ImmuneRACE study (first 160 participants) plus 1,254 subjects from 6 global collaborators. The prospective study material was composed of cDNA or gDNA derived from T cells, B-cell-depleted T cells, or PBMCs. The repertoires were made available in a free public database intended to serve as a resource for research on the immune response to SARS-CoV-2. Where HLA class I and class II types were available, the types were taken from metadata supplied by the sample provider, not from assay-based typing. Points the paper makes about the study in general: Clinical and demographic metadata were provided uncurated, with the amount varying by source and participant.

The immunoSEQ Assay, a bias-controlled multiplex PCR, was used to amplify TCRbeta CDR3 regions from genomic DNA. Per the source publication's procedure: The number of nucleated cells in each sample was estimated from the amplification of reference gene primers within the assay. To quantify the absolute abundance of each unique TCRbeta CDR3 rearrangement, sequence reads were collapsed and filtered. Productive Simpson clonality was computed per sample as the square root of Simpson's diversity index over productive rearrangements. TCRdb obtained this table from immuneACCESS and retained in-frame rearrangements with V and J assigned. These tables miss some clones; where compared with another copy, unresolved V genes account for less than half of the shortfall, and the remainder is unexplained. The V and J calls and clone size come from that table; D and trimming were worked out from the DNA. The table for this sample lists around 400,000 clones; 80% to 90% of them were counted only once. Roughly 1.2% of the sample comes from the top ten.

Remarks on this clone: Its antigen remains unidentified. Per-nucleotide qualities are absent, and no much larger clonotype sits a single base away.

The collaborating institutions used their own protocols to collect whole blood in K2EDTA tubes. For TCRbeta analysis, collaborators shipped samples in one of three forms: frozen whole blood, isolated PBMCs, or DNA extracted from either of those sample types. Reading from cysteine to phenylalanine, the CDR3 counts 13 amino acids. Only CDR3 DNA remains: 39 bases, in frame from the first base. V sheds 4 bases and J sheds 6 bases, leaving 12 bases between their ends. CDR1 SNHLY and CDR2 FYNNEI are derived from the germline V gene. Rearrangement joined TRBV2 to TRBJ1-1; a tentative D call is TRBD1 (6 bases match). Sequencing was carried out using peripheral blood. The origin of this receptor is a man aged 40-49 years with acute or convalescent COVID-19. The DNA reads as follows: TGTGCCAGCAGTGCCAAGTACAGGGCTGAAGCTTTCTTT. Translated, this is CASSAKYRAEAFF.